The T cell receptor (beta chain) under discussion was sequenced for a study of T cell changes during pregnancy in multiple sclerosis. The CDR3 covers 17 residues. Germline values: CDR1 LNHDA, CDR2 SQIVND (reference sequence). Trimming pared 5 bases from V and 0 bases from J, leaving 14 bases between. Libraries were prepared by immunoSEQ multiplex PCR; TCRdb keeps only in-frame clonotypes and omits some of them. The sample contains 45,000 or so clones, more than 70% of which appear only once. Material: CD8+ T cells from peripheral blood mononuclear cells, obtained after pregnancy. The sequence was collected from a female donor in good health, enrolled as a control in a pregnancy study. This sequence joins TRBV19 and TRBJ2-6; D may be TRBD1 (6 bases). In nucleotides, the CDR3 is TGTGCCAGTAGTGGGTCAGGGGCGCGCTCTGGGGCCAACGTCCTGACTTTC. It yields the protein CASSGSGARSGANVLTF.